This TCR beta chain was profiled in a study of blood T cell repertoires in COVID-19. Trimming stripped 4 bases from V and 1 base from J, with 19 bases between. Per the germline V gene, CDR1 is SGHDN and CDR2 is FVKESK. The length of the CDR3 is 17 residues. Data came from immunoSEQ multiplex PCR; TCRdb stores just in-frame clones and leaves some out. The table has under 300,000 clones, approximately 84% seen once. The sample holds many counts of this clone. This clonotype was sampled from a woman aged 50 to 65 who had been exposed to COVID-19. The chain couples TRBV14 to TRBJ2-5, with D possibly matching TRBD1 (6 bases). Sequencing input: PBMCs or T cells enriched from blood (not recorded which). CDR3 DNA sequence: TGTGCCAGCAGCCTCATCACAGGGTTTAAGGCCCAAGAGACCCAGTACTTC. This gives the protein CASSLITGFKAQETQYF.